This T cell receptor (beta chain) was profiled in a study of T cells after somatic rescue of genetic block. Germline loops: CDR1 PRHDT, CDR2 FYEKMQ (reference sequence). The CDR3 covers 14 residues. V was cut by 3 bases and J by 4 bases, with 12 bases left in between. The table came from immunoSEQ multiplex PCR; TCRdb's copy has only in-frame clones and leaves some out. The sample lists 12,000 or so clones; around 72% were seen once. This clone was picked up a small number of times. This TCR was recovered from a boy aged 10-17 years. Sequenced material: peripheral blood mononuclear cells (PBMCs). The chain links TRBV13 to TRBJ2-5, with D possibly TRBD1 on 7 matching bases. CDR3 sequence (DNA): TGTGCCAGCAGCTTTCAGGGGGAGGCAGAGACCCAGTACTTC. The encoded protein is CASSFQGEAETQYF.